A single sample gave rise to the 9 T cell receptor beta chains below, sequenced in a study of shared clonotypes between healthy human individuals. Using immunoSEQ multiplex PCR, the repertoire was profiled, and TCRdb retains in-frame clones only, with some absent. The sample has some 2 million clones; about 95% are singletons. As defined, naive CD8 cells were CD45RO-negative and positively selected for CCR7, with terminally differentiated effector memory CD45RA+ cells excluded. Sequences were obtained from naive CD8+ T cells sorted from blood. These receptors all stem from a man in his late teens or twenties in good health.

The J gene is TRBJ2-2, the V gene TRBV9, with D possibly matching TRBD2 (6 bases). This CDR3 comprises 15 residues. Germline V gives CDR1 SGDLS, CDR2 YYNGEE. Trimming shortened V by 0 bases and J by 6 bases, and 12 bases separated the two germline ends. CDR3 coding DNA: TGTGCCAGCAGCGTAGATGGAGGGGCCCCCGGGGAGCTGTTTTTT. This codes for CASSVDGGAPGELFF.

The rearrangement joins TRBV10-1 to TRBJ2-6, with D unclear. The CDR3 extends over 13 amino acids. Trimming pared 8 bases from V and 2 bases from J, leaving 7 bases between. The germline gives CDR1 WNHNN, CDR2 SYGVQD (reference sequence). The CDR3 is CASFPPGANVLTF. CDR3 DNA: TGCGCCAGCTTTCCCCCTGGGGCCAACGTCCTGACTTTC.

As regards this clone: The identical CDR3 is also encoded by other nucleotide sequences in the sample. J is TRBJ1-5 and V is TRBV7-2; the D gene is possibly TRBD1 (6 bases). The CDR3 is 14 residues long. Trimming pared 1 base from V and 6 bases from J, leaving 10 bases between. The germline CDR1 and CDR2 sequences are SGHTA and FQGNSA. This chain's CDR3 is CASSLGGGGQPQHF. As DNA, the CDR3 is TGTGCCAGCAGCTTAGGGGGGGGCGGTCAGCCCCAGCATTTT.

The V gene is TRBV2, the J gene TRBJ2-3; D is ambiguous. CDR1 is SNHLY and CDR2 is FYNNEI in the germline V gene. Trimming took 8 bases from V and 2 from J, leaving 11 bases between them. This CDR3 spans 13 amino acids. CDR3 DNA: TGTGCCAGCCCCCAAGGGCCCACAGATACGCAGTATTTT. Translating gives CASPQGPTDTQYF.

Remarks on this clone: Other nucleotide sequences in the sample specify the same CDR3. The V gene is TRBV6-1, the J gene TRBJ2-7; D not resolved. This CDR3 has 15 residues. Deletions cut 1 base from V and 1 base from J, with 11 bases between. The germline CDR1 and CDR2 sequences are MNHNS and SASEGT. The CDR3 DNA reads TGTGCCAGCAGTGAAGGGTGGCCCGGGTCCTACGAGCAGTACTTC. The encoded protein is CASSEGWPGSYEQYF.

This sequence joins TRBV7-9 and TRBJ2-5, with D possibly TRBD1 on 6 matching bases. CDR3 size: 15 residues. Trimming stripped 5 bases from V and 3 bases from J, with 16 bases between. CDR1 is SEHNR, CDR2 FQNEAQ, per germline (reference sequence). CDR3 loop: CASSLSPGVKETQYF. CDR3 bases: TGTGCCAGCAGCCTCTCCCCAGGGGTAAAAGAGACCCAGTACTTC. The whole variable domain, remainder taken from reference TRBV7-9 and TRBJ2-5, is DTGVSQNPRHKITKRGQNVTFRCDPISEHNRLYWYRQTLGQGPEFLTYFQNEAQLEKSRLLSDRFSAERPKGSFSTLEIQRTEQGDSAMYLCASSLSPGVKETQYFGPGTRLLVL.

On this clone itself: Other DNA sequences in the sample encode the same CDR3. This rearrangement joins TRBV6-5 to TRBJ2-7, with D possibly TRBD2 on 5 matching bases. The CDR3 runs to 13 residues. Trimming took off 2 bases at V and 4 bases at J, with 9 bases between the two ends. Germline V lookup: CDR1 MNHEY, CDR2 SVGAGI. The CDR3, as DNA: TGTGCCAGCAGTTACGGACTCCTATACGAGCAGTACTTC. Translated: CASSYGLLYEQYF.

The CDR3 DNA reads TGTGCCAGCAGTTACTCCCTTTGGGACACTAATGAAAAACTGTTTTTT. Its protein is CASSYSLWDTNEKLFF. J is TRBJ1-4 and V is TRBV6-5, with a possible D match to TRBD1 (5 bases). Germline values: CDR1 MNHEY, CDR2 SVGAGI. The CDR3 extends over 16 amino acids. The germline V and J ends were trimmed by 0 bases and 2 bases, with 10 bases remaining between them.

The V and J genes are TRBV7-6 and TRBJ2-3; D is undetermined. The germline CDR1 and CDR2 sequences are SGHVS and FNYEAQ. The V and J ends lost 1 base and 4 bases respectively, with 6 bases between them. The CDR3 length is 13 residues. CDR3 in amino acids: CASSLERADTQYF. In DNA form, the CDR3 reads TGTGCCAGCAGCTTAGAACGGGCAGATACGCAGTATTTT.